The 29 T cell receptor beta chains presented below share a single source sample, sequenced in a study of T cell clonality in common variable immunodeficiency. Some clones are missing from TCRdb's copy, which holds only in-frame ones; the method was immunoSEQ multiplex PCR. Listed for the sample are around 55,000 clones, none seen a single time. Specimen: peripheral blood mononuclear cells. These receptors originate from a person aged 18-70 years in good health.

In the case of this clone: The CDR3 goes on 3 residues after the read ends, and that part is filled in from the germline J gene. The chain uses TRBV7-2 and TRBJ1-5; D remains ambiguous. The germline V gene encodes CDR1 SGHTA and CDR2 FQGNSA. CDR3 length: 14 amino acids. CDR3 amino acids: CASSLDKGGRPQHF. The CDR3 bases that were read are TGTGCCAGCAGCTTAGATAAGGGCGGGCGACCC.

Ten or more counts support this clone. The sequenced CDR3 bases are TGTGCCAGCAGCCAAGGTATAGATCCAGATACG. This translates into CASSQGIDPDT. The full CDR3 sequence reads CASSQGIDPDTQYF. The chain carries TRBV4-2 and TRBJ2-3; no clear D. With the read ending 3 residues before the CDR3 end, the germline J gene is used to fill in that end. The CDR3 consists of 14 residues. The germline V gene encodes CDR1 LGHNA and CDR2 YNFKEQ. V dropped 1 base and J dropped 4 bases, with 9 bases sitting between them.

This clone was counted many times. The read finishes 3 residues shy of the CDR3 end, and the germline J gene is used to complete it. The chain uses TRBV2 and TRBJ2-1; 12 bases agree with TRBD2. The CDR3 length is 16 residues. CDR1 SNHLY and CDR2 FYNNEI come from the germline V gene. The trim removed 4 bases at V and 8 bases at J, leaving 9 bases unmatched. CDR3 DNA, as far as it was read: TGTGCCAGCAGTGTGACTAGCGGGAGTTTGGGGGATGAG. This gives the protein CASSVTSGSLGDE. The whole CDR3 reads CASSVTSGSLGDEQFF.

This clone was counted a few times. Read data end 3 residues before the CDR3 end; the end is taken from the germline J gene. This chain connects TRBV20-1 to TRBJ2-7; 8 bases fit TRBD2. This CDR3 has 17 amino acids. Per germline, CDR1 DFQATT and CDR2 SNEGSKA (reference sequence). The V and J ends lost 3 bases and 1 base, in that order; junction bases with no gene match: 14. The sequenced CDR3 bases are TGCAGTGCTAGTGGTCTAGCGGGCATCCGGAAGTCCTACGAG. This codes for CSASGLAGIRKSYE. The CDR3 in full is CSASGLAGIRKSYEQYF.

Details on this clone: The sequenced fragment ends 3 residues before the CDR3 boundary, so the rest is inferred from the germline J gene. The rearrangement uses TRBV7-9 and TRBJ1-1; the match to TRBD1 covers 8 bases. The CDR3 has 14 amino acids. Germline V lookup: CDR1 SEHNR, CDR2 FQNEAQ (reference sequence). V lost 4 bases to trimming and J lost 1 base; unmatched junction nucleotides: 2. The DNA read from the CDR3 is TGTGCCAGCAGCTACAGGGGGAAGAACACTGAA. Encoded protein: CASSYRGKNTE. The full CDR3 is CASSYRGKNTEAFF. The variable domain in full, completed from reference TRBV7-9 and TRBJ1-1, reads DTGVSQNPRHKITKRGQNVTFRCDPISEHNRLYWYRQTLGQGPEFLTYFQNEAQLEKSRLLSDRFSAERPKGSFSTLEIQRTEQGDSAMYLCASSYRGKNTEAFFGQGTRLTVV.

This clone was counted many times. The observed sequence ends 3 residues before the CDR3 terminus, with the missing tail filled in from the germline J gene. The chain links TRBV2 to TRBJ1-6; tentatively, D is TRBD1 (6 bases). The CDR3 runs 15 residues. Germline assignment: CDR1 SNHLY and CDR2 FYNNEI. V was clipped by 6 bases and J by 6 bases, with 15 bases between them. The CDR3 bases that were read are TGTGCCAGCAGCGGGGGGCGCCCCTCTAATTCACCC. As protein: CASSGGRPSNSP. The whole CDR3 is CASSGGRPSNSPLHF.

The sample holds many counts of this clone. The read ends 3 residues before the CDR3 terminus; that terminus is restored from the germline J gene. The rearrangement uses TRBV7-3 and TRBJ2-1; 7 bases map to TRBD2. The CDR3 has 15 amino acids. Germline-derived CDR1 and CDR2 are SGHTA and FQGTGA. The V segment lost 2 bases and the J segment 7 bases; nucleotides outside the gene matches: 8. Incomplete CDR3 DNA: TGTGCCAGCAGCTTAGCCGGACTAGTGGGGAATGAG. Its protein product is CASSLAGLVGNE. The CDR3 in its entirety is CASSLAGLVGNEQFF.

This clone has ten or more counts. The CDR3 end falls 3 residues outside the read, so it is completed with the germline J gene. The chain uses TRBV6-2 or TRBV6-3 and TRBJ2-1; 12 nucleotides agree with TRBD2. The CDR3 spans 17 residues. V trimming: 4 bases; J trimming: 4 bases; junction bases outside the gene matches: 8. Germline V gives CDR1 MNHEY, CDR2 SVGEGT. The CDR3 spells CASSSSSGRAIYNEQFF. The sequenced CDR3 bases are TGTGCCAGCAGTTCGTCTAGCGGGAGGGCCATATACAATGAG.

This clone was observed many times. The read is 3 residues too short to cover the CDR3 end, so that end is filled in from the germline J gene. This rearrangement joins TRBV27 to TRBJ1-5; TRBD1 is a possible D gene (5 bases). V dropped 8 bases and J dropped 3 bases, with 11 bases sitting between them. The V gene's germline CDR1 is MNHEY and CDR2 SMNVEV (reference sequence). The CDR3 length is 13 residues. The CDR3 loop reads CASGHLFNQPQHF. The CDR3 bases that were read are TGTGCCAGCGGACACCTTTTCAATCAGCCC.

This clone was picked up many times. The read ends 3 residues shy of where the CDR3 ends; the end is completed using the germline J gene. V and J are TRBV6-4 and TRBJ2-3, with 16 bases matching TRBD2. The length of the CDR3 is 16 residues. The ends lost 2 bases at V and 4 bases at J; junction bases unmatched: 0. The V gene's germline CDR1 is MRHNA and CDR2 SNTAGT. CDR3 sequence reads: CASSDGTSGGADTQYF. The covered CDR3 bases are TGTGCCAGCAGTGACGGGACTAGCGGGGGGGCAGATACG.

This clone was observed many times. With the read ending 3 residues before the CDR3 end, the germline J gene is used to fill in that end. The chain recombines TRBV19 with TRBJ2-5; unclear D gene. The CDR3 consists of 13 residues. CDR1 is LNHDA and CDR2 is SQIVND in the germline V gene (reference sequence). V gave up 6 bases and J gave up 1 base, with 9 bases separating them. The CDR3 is CASRPRGQETQYF. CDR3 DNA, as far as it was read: TGTGCCAGTAGGCCGAGAGGCCAAGAGACC.

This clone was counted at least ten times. The CDR3 DNA, read in part, is TGTGCCAGCTCACCTTATAATAGCGGGAGGGCCAGCTATGAG. It specifies CASSPYNSGRASYE. The whole CDR3 sequence is CASSPYNSGRASYEQFF. The chain carries TRBV18 and TRBJ2-1, with 11 bases matching TRBD2. The CDR3 extends 3 residues past the end of the read, so its final part is completed from the germline J gene. From germline, CDR1 is KGHSH and CDR2 LQKENI. The CDR3 totals 17 residues. J was trimmed by 8 bases and V by 3 bases; bases with no gene match: 12.

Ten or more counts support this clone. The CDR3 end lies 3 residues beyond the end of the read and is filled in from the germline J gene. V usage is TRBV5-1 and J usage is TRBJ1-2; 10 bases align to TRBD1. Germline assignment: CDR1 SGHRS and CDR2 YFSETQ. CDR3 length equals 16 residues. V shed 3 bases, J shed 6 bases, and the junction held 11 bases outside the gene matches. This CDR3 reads CASSSLPGQGGDGYTF. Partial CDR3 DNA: TGCGCCAGCAGCTCCCTGCCCGGACAGGGGGGGGATGGC.

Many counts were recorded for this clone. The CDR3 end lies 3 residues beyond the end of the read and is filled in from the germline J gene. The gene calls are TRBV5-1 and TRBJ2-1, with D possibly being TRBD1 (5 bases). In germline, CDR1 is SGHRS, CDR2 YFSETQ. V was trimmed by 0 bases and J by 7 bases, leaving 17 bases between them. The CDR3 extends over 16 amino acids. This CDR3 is CASSLGGGEVGNEQFF. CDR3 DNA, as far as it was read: TGCGCCAGCAGCTTGGGGGGCGGAGAGGTTGGTAATGAG.

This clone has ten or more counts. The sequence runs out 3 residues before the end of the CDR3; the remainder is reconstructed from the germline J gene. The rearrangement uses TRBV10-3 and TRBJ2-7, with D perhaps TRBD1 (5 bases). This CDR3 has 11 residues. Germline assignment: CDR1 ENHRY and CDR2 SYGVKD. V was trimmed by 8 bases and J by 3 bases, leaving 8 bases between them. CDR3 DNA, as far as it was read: TGTGCCATCGGGGCAGACTACGAG. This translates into CAIGADYE. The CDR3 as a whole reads CAIGADYEQYF.

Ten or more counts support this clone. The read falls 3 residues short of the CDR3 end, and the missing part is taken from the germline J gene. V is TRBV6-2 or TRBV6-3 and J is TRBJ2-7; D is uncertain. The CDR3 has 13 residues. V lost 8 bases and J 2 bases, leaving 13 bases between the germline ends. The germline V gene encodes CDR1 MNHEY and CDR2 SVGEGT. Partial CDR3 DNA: TGTGCCAGCGTCAGGTCAGGAGCCTACGAG. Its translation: CASVRSGAYE. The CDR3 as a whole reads CASVRSGAYEQYF.

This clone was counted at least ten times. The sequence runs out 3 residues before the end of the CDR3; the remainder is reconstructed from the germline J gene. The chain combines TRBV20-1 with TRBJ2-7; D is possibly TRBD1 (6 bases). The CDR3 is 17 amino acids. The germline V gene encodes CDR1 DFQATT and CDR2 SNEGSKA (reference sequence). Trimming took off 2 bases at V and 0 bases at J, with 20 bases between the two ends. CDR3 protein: CSARSQDRQDSSYEQYF. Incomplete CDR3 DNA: TGCAGTGCTAGATCTCAGGACAGACAAGATAGCTCCTACGAG.

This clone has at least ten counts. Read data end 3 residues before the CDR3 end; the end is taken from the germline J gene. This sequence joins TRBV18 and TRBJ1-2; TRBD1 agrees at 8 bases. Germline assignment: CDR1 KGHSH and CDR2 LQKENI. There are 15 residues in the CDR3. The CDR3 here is CASSPQVGQVGGYTF. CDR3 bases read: TGTGCCAGCTCACCACAGGTGGGACAGGTCGGGGGC.

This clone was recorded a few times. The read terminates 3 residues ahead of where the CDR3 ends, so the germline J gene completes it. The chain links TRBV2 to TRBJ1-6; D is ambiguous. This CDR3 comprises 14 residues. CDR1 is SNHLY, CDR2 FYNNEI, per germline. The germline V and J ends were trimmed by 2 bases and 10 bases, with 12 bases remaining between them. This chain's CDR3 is CASSERGSYSPLHF. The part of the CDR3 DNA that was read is TGTGCCAGCAGTGAACGAGGGTCGTACTCACCC.

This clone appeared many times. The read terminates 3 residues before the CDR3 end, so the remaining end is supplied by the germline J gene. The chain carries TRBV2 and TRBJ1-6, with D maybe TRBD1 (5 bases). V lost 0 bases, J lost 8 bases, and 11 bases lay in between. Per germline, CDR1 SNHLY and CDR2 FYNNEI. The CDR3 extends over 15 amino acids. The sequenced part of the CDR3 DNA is TGTGCCAGCAGTGAAGCGCCGGACACCTATTCACCC. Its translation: CASSEAPDTYSP. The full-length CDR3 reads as CASSEAPDTYSPLHF.

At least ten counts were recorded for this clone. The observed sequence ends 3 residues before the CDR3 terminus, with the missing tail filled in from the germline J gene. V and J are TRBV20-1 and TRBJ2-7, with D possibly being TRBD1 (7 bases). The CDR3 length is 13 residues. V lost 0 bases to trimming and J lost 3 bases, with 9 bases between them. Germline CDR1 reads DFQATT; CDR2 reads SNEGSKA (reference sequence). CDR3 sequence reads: CSARDQGGYEQYF. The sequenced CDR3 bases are TGCAGTGCTAGAGATCAGGGGGGCTACGAG.

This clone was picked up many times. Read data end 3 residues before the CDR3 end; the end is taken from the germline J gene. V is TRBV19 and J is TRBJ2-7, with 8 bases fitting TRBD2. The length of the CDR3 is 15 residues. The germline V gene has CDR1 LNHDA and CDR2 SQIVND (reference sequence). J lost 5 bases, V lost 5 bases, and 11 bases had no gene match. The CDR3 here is CASSSGGDPRDEQYF. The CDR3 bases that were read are TGTGCCAGTAGTTCGGGGGGGGACCCACGGGACGAG.

CDR3: CAWSKGVGGHGQYF. CDR3 bases read: TGTGCCTGGTCTAAAGGGGTGGGGGGGCATGGT. V and J are TRBV30 and TRBJ2-4; TRBD2 might be the D (7 bases). The DNA ends 3 residues before the CDR3 does, and the rest of the CDR3 is filled in from the germline J gene. The CDR3 is 14 residues long. The germline gives CDR1 GTSNPN, CDR2 SVGIG (reference sequence).

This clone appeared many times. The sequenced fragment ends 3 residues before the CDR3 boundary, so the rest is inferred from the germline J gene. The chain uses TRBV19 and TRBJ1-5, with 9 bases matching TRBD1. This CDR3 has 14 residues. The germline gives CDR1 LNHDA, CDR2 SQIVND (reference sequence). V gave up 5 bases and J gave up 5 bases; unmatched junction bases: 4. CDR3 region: CASSWTGVDQPQHF. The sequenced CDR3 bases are TGTGCCAGTAGTTGGACAGGGGTAGATCAGCCC.

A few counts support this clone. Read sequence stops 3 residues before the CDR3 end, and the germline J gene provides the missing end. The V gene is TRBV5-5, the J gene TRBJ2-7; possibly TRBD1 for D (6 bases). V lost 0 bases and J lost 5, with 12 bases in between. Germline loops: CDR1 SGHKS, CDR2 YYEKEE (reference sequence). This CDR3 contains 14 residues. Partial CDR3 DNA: TGTGCCAGCAGCTTGGGCCAGGGGTCTAACGAG. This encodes CASSLGQGSNE. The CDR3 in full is CASSLGQGSNEQYF.

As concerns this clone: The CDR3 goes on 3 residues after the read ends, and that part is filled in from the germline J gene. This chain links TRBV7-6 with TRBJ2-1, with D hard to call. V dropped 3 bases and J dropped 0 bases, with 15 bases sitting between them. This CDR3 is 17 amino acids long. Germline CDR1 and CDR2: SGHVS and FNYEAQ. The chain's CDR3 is CASSLGLLRSSYNEQFF. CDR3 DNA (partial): TGTGCCAGCAGCTTGGGTTTGCTCAGGAGCTCCTACAATGAG.

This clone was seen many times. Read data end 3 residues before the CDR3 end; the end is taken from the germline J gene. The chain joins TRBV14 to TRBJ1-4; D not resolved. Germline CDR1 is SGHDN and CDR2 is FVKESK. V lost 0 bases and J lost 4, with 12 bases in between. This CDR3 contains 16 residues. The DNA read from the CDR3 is TGTGCCAGCAGCCAAGACCCAGGTCCACTTAATGAAAAA. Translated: CASSQDPGPLNEK. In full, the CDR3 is CASSQDPGPLNEKLFF.

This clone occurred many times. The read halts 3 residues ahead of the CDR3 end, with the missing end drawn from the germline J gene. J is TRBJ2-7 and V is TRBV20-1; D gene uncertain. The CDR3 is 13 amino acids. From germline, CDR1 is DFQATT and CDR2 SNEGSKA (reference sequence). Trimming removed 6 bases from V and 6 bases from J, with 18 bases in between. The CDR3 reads CSATRQAYGEQYF. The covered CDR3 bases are TGCAGTGCCACCAGACAAGCCTACGGCGAG.

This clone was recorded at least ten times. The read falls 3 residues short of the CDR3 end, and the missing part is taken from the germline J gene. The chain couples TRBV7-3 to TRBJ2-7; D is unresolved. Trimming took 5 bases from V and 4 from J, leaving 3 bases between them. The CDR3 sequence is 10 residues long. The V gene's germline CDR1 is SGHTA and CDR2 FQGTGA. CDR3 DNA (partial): TGTGCCAGCAGCCATTACGAG. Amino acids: CASSHYE. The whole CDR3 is CASSHYEQYF.